The 26 T cell receptor beta chains below all came from one sample that was sequenced in a study of T cell changes during pregnancy in multiple sclerosis. TCRdb's table, derived via immunoSEQ multiplex PCR, lists solely in-frame clones and lacks some. The table records 15,000 to 20,000 clones, about nine tenths of them present only once. Sample: CD8+ T cells from peripheral blood mononuclear cells, taken in the third trimester of pregnancy. The receptors stem from a female donor in good health, enrolled as a control in a pregnancy study.

The chain has TRBV9 and TRBJ2-2; 8 bases align to TRBD2. Germline trimming cut 3 bases from V and 3 bases from J; bases unmatched to any gene: 10. Germline V gene data show CDR1 as SGDLS and CDR2 as YYNGEE. CDR3 length: 17 amino acids. CDR3 sequence reads: CASSAYPGLVDTGELFF. CDR3 DNA: TGTGCCAGCAGCGCCTACCCGGGACTAGTCGACACCGGGGAGCTGTTTTTT.

The chain links TRBV11-2 to TRBJ1-2; 7 nucleotides agree with TRBD1. The CDR3 consists of 16 residues. Germline V gene data show CDR1 as SGHAT and CDR2 as FQNNGV. After removal of 5 bases from V and 4 bases from J, the junction contained 13 bases not matched to a gene. The CDR3 nucleotides read TGTGCCAGCAGCACAGGTTGGGACAGTCAGGCCTATGGCTACACCTTC. Its protein is CASSTGWDSQAYGYTF. Supplemented by reference TRBV11-2 and TRBJ1-2, the full variable domain reads EAGVAQSPRYKIIEKRQSVAFWCNPISGHATLYWYQQILGQGPKLLIQFQNNGVVDDSQLPKDRFSAERLKGVDSTLKIQPAKLEDSAVYLCASSTGWDSQAYGYTFGSGTRLTVV.

This clone has just one count. The chain links TRBV7-9 to TRBJ2-7, with 9 bases matching TRBD1. Per germline, CDR1 SEHNR and CDR2 FQNEAQ (reference sequence). CDR3 length: 15 residues. V lost 1 base, J lost 4 bases, and 5 bases stayed unmatched. The CDR3: CASSLGTGAGYEQYF. The CDR3 DNA is TGTGCCAGCAGCTTAGGGACAGGGGCGGGTTACGAGCAGTACTTC.

The V and J genes are TRBV7-6 and TRBJ2-7; 14 bases map to TRBD2. With V trimmed by 5 bases and J by 5 bases, 14 bases remained unmatched. There are 18 residues in the CDR3. Germline V gene sequence: CDR1 SGHVS, CDR2 FNYEAQ. The CDR3 loop is CASSRTGTSGGPNDEQYF. For the CDR3, the DNA is TGTGCCAGCAGCCGAACGGGGACTAGCGGGGGCCCTAACGACGAGCAGTACTTC.

The chain has TRBV25-1 and TRBJ2-7, with a possible D match to TRBD2 (6 bases). The V end lost 3 bases, the J end lost 4 bases, and 10 bases lay between the germline ends. The germline CDR1 and CDR2 sequences are MGHDK and SYGVNS. The CDR3 runs to 13 residues. The CDR3 DNA follows: TGTGCCAGCAGTGAGGAGGGGTTTTACGAGCAGTACTTC. Translating gives CASSEEGFYEQYF.

This chain uses TRBV7-8 with TRBJ1-6, with D perhaps TRBD1 (6 bases). This CDR3 is 15 amino acids long. Germline V lookup: CDR1 SGHVS, CDR2 FQNEAQ. V was cut by 7 bases and J by 0 bases, with 10 bases left in between. CDR3 protein: CASTEGDSYNSPLHF. In nucleotides, the CDR3 is TGTGCCAGCACCGAGGGGGACTCCTATAATTCACCCCTCCACTTT.

This sequence joins TRBV2 and TRBJ1-6; D is perhaps TRBD1 (6 bases). The germline gives CDR1 SNHLY, CDR2 FYNNEI. The V and J ends lost 8 bases and 7 bases respectively, with 12 bases between them. This CDR3 is 13 amino acids long. Here the CDR3 reads CASPGTRNSPLHF. The CDR3 nucleotides are TGTGCCAGCCCCGGGACAAGGAATTCACCCCTCCACTTT.

This sequence joins TRBV19 and TRBJ2-2; tentative D call: TRBD1 (6 bases). The CDR3 covers 13 residues. Trimming cost V 8 bases and J 6 bases, with 13 bases left between them. Germline values: CDR1 LNHDA, CDR2 SQIVND (reference sequence). The CDR3 coding sequence is TGTGCCAGTCGGGCAGGGGTGGCCGGGGAGCTGTTTTTT. Its protein product is CASRAGVAGELFF.

This sequence joins TRBV9 and TRBJ1-2, with unresolved D. Trimming removed 3 bases at V and 0 bases at J, with 3 bases between. Germline CDR1 is SGDLS and CDR2 is YYNGEE. The CDR3 spans 12 residues. CDR3 nucleotide sequence: TGTGCCAGCAGCGCAGCTAACTATGGCTACACCTTC. It codes for CASSAANYGYTF.

The chain links TRBV2 to TRBJ1-5; D is ambiguous. This CDR3 has 13 amino acids. V was cut by 3 bases and J by 3 bases, with 6 bases left in between. Germline CDR1 is SNHLY and CDR2 is FYNNEI. The chain's CDR3 is CASSESYNQPQHF. The CDR3 nucleotides read TGTGCCAGCAGTGAGAGCTACAATCAGCCCCAGCATTTT. The full variable domain, completed using reference TRBV2 and TRBJ1-5, is EPEVTQTPSHQVTQMGQEVILRCVPISNHLYFYWYRQILGQKVEFLVSFYNNEISEKSEIFDDQFSVERPDGSNFTLKIRSTKLEDSAMYFCASSESYNQPQHFGDGTRLSIL.

The V gene is TRBV7-9, the J gene TRBJ2-7; TRBD1 matches at 7 bases. There are 15 residues in the CDR3. V dropped 3 bases and J dropped 3; count of bases not matched to a gene: 8. Per germline, CDR1 SEHNR and CDR2 FQNEAQ (reference sequence). The CDR3 region has the DNA TGTGCCAGCAGCTTGTATTCGGGACAGCGCTACGAGCAGTACTTC. It is translated as CASSLYSGQRYEQYF.

The V gene is TRBV5-4, the J gene TRBJ2-7; TRBD2 aligns across 10 bases. The CDR3 spans 14 residues. The germline V gene has CDR1 SGHNT and CDR2 YYREEE (reference sequence). V trimming: 0 bases; J trimming: 6 bases; junction bases outside the gene matches: 3. As DNA, the CDR3 is TGTGCCAGCAGCTTGGAGCGGGGGGGCCGCGAGCAGTACTTC. Amino acid sequence: CASSLERGGREQYF.

This clone appeared a few times. The V call is TRBV13, the J call TRBJ2-1; TRBD1 matches at 8 bases. Germline V gene lookup returns CDR1 PRHDT and CDR2 FYEKMQ (reference sequence). The length of the CDR3 is 15 residues. V lost 3 bases to trimming and J lost 9 bases; unmatched junction nucleotides: 10. The CDR3 loop reads CASSFPSTGAREQFF. The DNA for the CDR3 is TGTGCCAGCAGCTTTCCCTCGACAGGGGCGCGTGAGCAGTTCTTC.

The chain links TRBV18 to TRBJ1-5, with 7 bases identical to TRBD1. Germline trimming cut 3 bases from V and 6 bases from J; bases unmatched to any gene: 5. CDR1 KGHSH and CDR2 LQKENI come from the germline V gene. The CDR3 extends over 14 amino acids. The CDR3 protein is CASSPTGFFQPQHF. The DNA for the CDR3 is TGTGCCAGCTCACCGACAGGGTTTTTTCAGCCCCAGCATTTT.

The chain joins TRBV4-3 to TRBJ2-7; D remains unclear. Germline V gene sequence: CDR1 LGHNA, CDR2 YSLEER. The CDR3 has 13 amino acids. Deletions cut 0 bases from V and 3 bases from J, with 6 bases between. CDR3 amino acids: CASSQDVNYEQYF. The CDR3 coding sequence is TGCGCCAGCAGCCAAGATGTCAACTACGAGCAGTACTTC.

V is TRBV6-6 and J is TRBJ1-3, with a possible D match to TRBD1 (5 bases). CDR1 and CDR2 from the germline V gene are MNHNY and SVGAGI (reference sequence). The CDR3 covers 14 residues. V gave up 7 bases and J gave up 3 bases, with 13 bases separating them. CDR3 coding DNA: TGTGCCAGCACCCGGGACTTCAGTGGAAACACCATATATTTT. Its translation is CASTRDFSGNTIYF.

The rearrangement links TRBV7-9 to TRBJ1-1; 7 bases align to TRBD1. CDR1 and CDR2 from the germline V gene are SEHNR and FQNEAQ (reference sequence). Trimming at V came to 5 bases and at J to 3 bases, leaving 9 bases not matched to a gene. CDR3 size: 15 residues. The CDR3 nucleotides read TGTGCCAGCAGCCCTAGCACAGGGGTAGACACTGAAGCTTTCTTT. The encoded protein is CASSPSTGVDTEAFF.

The chain has TRBV7-9 and TRBJ1-1; TRBD1 aligns across 9 bases. Losses at the gene ends were 2 bases for V and 1 base for J; bases not matched to a gene: 2. This CDR3 region has 15 residues. Germline CDR1 SEHNR, CDR2 FQNEAQ (reference sequence). CDR3 region: CASSLPGQGNTEAFF. CDR3 nucleotide sequence: TGTGCCAGCAGCTTACCGGGACAGGGGAACACTGAAGCTTTCTTT.

V is TRBV14 and J is TRBJ1-1; tentative D call: TRBD1 (6 bases). The germline V and J ends were trimmed by 1 base and 8 bases, with 11 bases remaining between them. Germline V gene lookup returns CDR1 SGHDN and CDR2 FVKESK. The CDR3 covers 13 residues. In DNA form, the CDR3 reads TGTGCCAGCAGCCAAGGCCGGACAGTCGAAGCTTTCTTT. Its translation is CASSQGRTVEAFF.

The J gene is TRBJ2-1, the V gene TRBV4-3, with 7 bases matching TRBD1. Looked up from germline, CDR1 is LGHNA and CDR2 is YSLEER. The V segment lost 2 bases and the J segment 5 bases; nucleotides outside the gene matches: 9. There are 16 residues in the CDR3. The CDR3 region has the DNA TGCGCCAGCAGCCAAACCACAGGGGTTGGAAACAATGAGCAGTTCTTC. Its translation: CASSQTTGVGNNEQFF.

The chain employs TRBV4-3 and TRBJ1-1, with no clear D. CDR1 is LGHNA, CDR2 YSLEER, per germline. This CDR3 region has 13 residues. Trimming shortened V by 4 bases and J by 2 bases, and 8 bases separated the two germline ends. The CDR3 bases are TGCGCCAGCAGCCGCCTACTAAACACTGAAGCTTTCTTT. Protein: CASSRLLNTEAFF.

The chain links TRBV7-3 to TRBJ2-3; 9 nucleotides align to TRBD1. The V and J ends lost 1 base and 5 bases, in that order; junction bases with no gene match: 16. Per the germline V gene, CDR1 is SGHTA and CDR2 is FQGTGA. The CDR3 totals 19 residues. Here the CDR3 reads CASSLMGWEGQGIRDTQYF. The CDR3 DNA sequence: TGTGCCAGCAGCTTAATGGGCTGGGAGGGACAGGGCATCCGAGATACGCAGTATTTT.

The V gene is TRBV19, the J gene TRBJ1-5, with D possibly matching TRBD1 (5 bases). Trimming removed 1 base at V and 3 bases at J, with 10 bases between. The CDR3 has 15 residues. Germline V lookup: CDR1 LNHDA, CDR2 SQIVND (reference sequence). The CDR3 loop reads CASSIVGGDNQPQHF. The CDR3 bases are TGTGCCAGTAGTATAGTTGGGGGGGACAATCAGCCCCAGCATTTT.

This clone was detected only once. This chain uses TRBV15 with TRBJ2-6, with TRBD1 as a possible D gene (5 bases). This CDR3 has 16 residues. Germline V gene sequence: CDR1 LNHNV, CDR2 YYDKDF (reference sequence). Trimming removed 0 bases from V and 4 bases from J, with 10 bases in between. The CDR3 reads CATSRDQGFGANVLTF. CDR3 nucleotides: TGTGCCACCAGCAGAGACCAGGGTTTCGGGGCCAACGTCCTGACTTTC.

This clone rates as medium-sized. This sequence joins TRBV2 and TRBJ1-1, with TRBD1 matching over 8 bases. The CDR3 length is 13 residues. V trimming: 7 bases; J trimming: 7 bases; junction bases outside the gene matches: 8. In germline, CDR1 is SNHLY, CDR2 FYNNEI. CDR3 DNA sequence: TGTGCCAGCACCCCATGGACAGGGTATGAAGCTTTCTTT. It specifies CASTPWTGYEAFF.

The DNA for the CDR3 is TGTGCCAGCAGCATGTACAGGGAAACGGGAAACGGTTCACCCCTCCACTTT. Its protein is CASSMYRETGNGSPLHF. The chain joins TRBV7-6 to TRBJ1-6; possible D gene TRBD1, 6 bases. There are 17 residues in the CDR3. Germline V lookup: CDR1 SGHVS, CDR2 FNYEAQ. V lost 5 bases and J lost 9, with 23 bases in between.